The T cell receptor beta chain described here comes from a study of shared T cell receptors in the human thymus. Method: immunoSEQ multiplex PCR; TCRdb's copy keeps in-frame clones and lacks some. The table has 600,000 or so clones, about 87% seen once; the top ten hold over 0.008%. These same records also appear under a second study, on human thymus T cells. As that study records: The donors were infants in Finland with congenital heart defects, otherwise immunologically healthy. Resections from corrective heart surgery supplied the thymus tissue. As related research reported, thymic repertoires overlapped highly among unrelated individuals.

The material sequenced was thymocytes. The origin of this receptor is a boy less than two years old with a congenital heart defect.

The CDR3 loop reads CASSFRDRVSEAFF. Written as DNA, the CDR3 is TGTGCCAGCAGTTTCCGGGACAGGGTCAGTGAAGCTTTCTTT. V gene TRBV27 combines with J gene TRBJ1-1; 9 bases map to TRBD1. V was clipped by 3 bases and J by 7 bases; unmatched bases: 6. CDR3 length equals 14 residues. The germline V gene has CDR1 MNHEY and CDR2 SMNVEV (reference sequence).